This T cell receptor (beta chain) stems from a study of T cells in Graves' hyperthyroidism and ophthalmopathy. Study-wide results and limits: Most clonotypes expanded in thyroid above 0.001 were likewise present in blood. Ophthalmopathy could be told apart from stable hyperthyroidism with a 13 V-J model.

This clonotype has ten or more counts. No antigen is known for it. Any patient presenting with uncontrolled infection, other autoimmune disease, pregnancy or lactation was left out. RNA transcripts were the template for amplifying TCR beta CDR3 regions. The TCR CDR3 first-round RT-PCR relied on the HTBI primer set. One entry per CDR3 protein, called by TCRdb with MiXCR from the multiplex PCR reads. Among about 600,000 distinct CDR3 sequences listed, around 13% were seen once. This CDR3 spans 15 amino acids. V dropped 4 bases and J dropped 2 bases, with 11 bases sitting between them. From germline, CDR1 is LGHDT and CDR2 YNNKEL (reference sequence).

The material sequenced was blood. The chain joins TRBV3-1 to TRBJ2-2; D is unresolved. The TCR was taken from a woman aged 45-65 years with Graves' ophthalmopathy. The CDR3 region has the DNA TGTGCCAGCAGCCCGAGCAGGTCAAACACCGGGGAGCTGTTTTTT. Translating it yields CASSPSRSNTGELFF.